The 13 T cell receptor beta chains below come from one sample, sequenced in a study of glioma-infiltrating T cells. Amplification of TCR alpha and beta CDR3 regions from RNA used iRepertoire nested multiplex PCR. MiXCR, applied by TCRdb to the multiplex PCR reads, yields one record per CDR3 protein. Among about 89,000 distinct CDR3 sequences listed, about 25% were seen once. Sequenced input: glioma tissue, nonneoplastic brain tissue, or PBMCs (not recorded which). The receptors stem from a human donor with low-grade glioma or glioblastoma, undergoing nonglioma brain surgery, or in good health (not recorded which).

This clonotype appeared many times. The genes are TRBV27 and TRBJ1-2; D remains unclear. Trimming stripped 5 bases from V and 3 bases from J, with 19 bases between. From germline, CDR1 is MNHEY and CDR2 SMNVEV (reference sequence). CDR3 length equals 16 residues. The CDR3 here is CASSPRTQAGYYGYTF. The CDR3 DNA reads TGTGCCAGCAGTCCCCGCACACAAGCGGGGTACTATGGCTACACCTTC.

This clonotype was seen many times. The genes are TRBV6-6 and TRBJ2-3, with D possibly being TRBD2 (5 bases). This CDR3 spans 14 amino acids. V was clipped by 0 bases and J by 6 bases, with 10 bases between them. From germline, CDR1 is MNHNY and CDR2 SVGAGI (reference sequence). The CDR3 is CASSYSSSIDTQYF. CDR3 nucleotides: TGTGCCAGCAGTTACTCGTCTAGCATCGATACGCAGTATTTT.

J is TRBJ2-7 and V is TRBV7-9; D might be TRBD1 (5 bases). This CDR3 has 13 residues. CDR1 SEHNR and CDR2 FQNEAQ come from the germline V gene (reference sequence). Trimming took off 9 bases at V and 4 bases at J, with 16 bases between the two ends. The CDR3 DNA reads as TGTGCCAGTTCCGTCCAGGGAAAATACGAGCAGTACTTC. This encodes CASSVQGKYEQYF.

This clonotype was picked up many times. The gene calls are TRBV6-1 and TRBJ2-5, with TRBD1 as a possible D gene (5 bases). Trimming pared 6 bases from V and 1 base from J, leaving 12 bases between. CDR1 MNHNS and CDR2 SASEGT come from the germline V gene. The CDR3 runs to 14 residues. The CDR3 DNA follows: TGTGCCAGCAGGCCTCAGGGCTTCCAAGAGACCCAGTACTTC. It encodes CASRPQGFQETQYF.

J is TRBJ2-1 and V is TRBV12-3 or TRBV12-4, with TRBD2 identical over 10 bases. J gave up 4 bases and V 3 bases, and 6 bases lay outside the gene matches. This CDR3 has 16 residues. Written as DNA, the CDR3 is TGTGCCAGCAGTTTCCGGACTAGCGGTCTTTACAATGAGCAGTTCTTC. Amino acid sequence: CASSFRTSGLYNEQFF.

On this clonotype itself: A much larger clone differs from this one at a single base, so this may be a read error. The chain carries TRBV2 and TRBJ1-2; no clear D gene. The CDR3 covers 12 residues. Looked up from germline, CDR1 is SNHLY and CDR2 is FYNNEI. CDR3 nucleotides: TGTGCCAACAGTGAACCGCCTTATGGCTACACCTTC. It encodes CANSEPPYGYTF.

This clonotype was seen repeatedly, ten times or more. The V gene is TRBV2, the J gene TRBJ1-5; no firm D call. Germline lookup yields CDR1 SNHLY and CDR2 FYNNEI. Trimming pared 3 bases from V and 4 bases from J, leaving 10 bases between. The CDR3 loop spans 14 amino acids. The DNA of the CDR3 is TGTGCCAGCAGTGAGACAATGGGAAATCAGCCCCAGCATTTT. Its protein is CASSETMGNQPQHF.

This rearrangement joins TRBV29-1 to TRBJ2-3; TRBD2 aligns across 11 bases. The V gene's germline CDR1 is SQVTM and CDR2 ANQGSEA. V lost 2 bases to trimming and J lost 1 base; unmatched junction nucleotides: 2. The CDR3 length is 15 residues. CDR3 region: CSVELAGGRTDTQYF. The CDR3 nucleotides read TGCAGCGTTGAACTAGCGGGGGGCCGCACAGATACGCAGTATTTT.

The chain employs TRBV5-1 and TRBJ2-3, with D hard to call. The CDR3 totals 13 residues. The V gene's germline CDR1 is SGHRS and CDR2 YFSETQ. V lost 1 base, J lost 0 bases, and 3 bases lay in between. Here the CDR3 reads CASSLFSTDTQYF. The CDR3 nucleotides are TGCGCCAGCAGCTTGTTTAGCACAGATACGCAGTATTTT. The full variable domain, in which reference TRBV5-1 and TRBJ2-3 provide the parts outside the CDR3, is KAGVTQTPRYLIKTRGQQVTLSCSPISGHRSVSWYQQTPGQGLQFLFEYFSETQRNKGNFPGRFSGRQFSNSRSEMNVSTLELGDSALYLCASSLFSTDTQYFGPGTRLTVL.

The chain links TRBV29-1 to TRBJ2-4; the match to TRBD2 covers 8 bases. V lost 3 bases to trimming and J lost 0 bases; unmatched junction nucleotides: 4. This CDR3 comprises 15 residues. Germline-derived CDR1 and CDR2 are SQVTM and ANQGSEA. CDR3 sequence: CSVEHSGVAKNIQYF. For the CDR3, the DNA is TGCAGCGTTGAGCATAGCGGGGTAGCCAAAAACATTCAGTACTTC. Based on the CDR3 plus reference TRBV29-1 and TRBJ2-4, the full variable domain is SAVISQKPSRDICQRGTSLTIQCQVDSQVTMMFWYRQQPGQSLTLIATANQGSEATYESGFVIDKFPISRPNLTFSTLTVSNMSPEDSSIYLCSVEHSGVAKNIQYFGAGTRLSVL.

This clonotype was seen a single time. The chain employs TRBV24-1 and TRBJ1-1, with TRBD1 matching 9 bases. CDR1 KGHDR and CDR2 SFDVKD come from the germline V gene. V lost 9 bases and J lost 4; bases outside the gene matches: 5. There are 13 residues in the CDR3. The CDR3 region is CATRTGAATEAFF. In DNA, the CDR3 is TGTGCCACCCGGACAGGGGCGGCCACTGAAGCTTTCTTT.

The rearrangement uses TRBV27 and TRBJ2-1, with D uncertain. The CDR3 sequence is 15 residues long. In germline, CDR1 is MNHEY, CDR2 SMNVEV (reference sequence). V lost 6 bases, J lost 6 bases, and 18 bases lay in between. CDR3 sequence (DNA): TGTGCCAGCAGGGCATCTAAAGTTCTCTCCAATGAGCAGTTCTTC. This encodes CASRASKVLSNEQFF.

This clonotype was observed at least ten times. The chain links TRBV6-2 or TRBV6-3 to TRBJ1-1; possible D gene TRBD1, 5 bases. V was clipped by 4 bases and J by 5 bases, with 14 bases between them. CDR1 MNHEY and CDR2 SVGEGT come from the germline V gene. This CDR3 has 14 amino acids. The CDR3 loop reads CASSSNRGKTEAFF. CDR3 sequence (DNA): TGTGCCAGCAGTTCGAATCGGGGGAAAACTGAAGCTTTCTTT.